Below, 11 T cell receptor beta chains from the same sample are listed, as sequenced in a study of graft-versus-host responses after intestinal transplantation. To release intraepithelial and lamina propria lymphocytes, the graft tissue was processed. Only in-frame clones appear in the TCRdb table, and some are missing; sequencing was by immunoSEQ multiplex PCR. Of approximately 3,500 clones listed, around four fifths are singletons. The sample consisted of ileum tissue, taken roughly 5 and 7 days after intestinal transplantation. The receptors were gathered from a human patient who received an intestinal transplant, so some T cells may come from the graft donor.

The V call is TRBV5-1, the J call TRBJ1-1; 9 positions agree with TRBD1. CDR1 is SGHRS and CDR2 is YFSETQ in the germline V gene. The CDR3 has 16 amino acids. J lost 3 bases, V lost 0 bases, and 6 bases had no gene match. CDR3 in amino acids: CASSLGDRGRYTEAFF. CDR3 bases: TGCGCCAGCAGCTTGGGTGACAGGGGGAGGTACACTGAAGCTTTCTTT.

The CDR3 nucleotides are TGTGCCAGCAGCCAAGATCTAGCGGGAGCAGATACGCAGTATTTT. It codes for CASSQDLAGADTQYF. The chain has TRBV4-2 and TRBJ2-3; 10 positions agree with TRBD2. This CDR3 contains 15 residues. After removal of 0 bases from V and 4 bases from J, the junction contained 1 base not matched to a gene. Germline values: CDR1 LGHNA, CDR2 YNFKEQ.

This clone was detected only a few times. This chain links TRBV29-1 with TRBJ1-1; 8 bases map to TRBD1. Trimming cost V 3 bases and J 1 base; bases outside gene matches: 1. The CDR3 is 13 amino acids. The V gene's germline CDR1 is SQVTM and CDR2 ANQGSEA. CDR3 in amino acids: CSVDTGGNTEAFF. The CDR3 region has the DNA TGCAGCGTTGATACAGGGGGGAACACTGAAGCTTTCTTT.

This sequence joins TRBV6-5 and TRBJ2-2; D uncertain. CDR1 and CDR2 (germline): MNHEY, SVGAGI. The CDR3 has 16 residues. Trimming removed 3 bases from V and 0 bases from J, with 11 bases in between. As DNA, the CDR3 is TGTGCCAGCAGTTATCGGCAGCCATCGAACACCGGGGAGCTGTTTTTT. Translation gives CASSYRQPSNTGELFF.

This clone has just a few counts. V gene TRBV6-1 combines with J gene TRBJ1-2; no clear D. The V gene lost 7 bases and the J gene lost 2 bases, with 14 bases spanning the gap. The germline CDR1 and CDR2 sequences are MNHNS and SASEGT. The CDR3 loop spans 14 amino acids. The CDR3 nucleotides are TGTGCCAGCACCAAGGACTGGGAAAACTATGGCTACACCTTC. Translated: CASTKDWENYGYTF.

This chain uses TRBV5-5 with TRBJ2-1, with 11 bases that match TRBD2. Germline values: CDR1 SGHKS, CDR2 YYEKEE (reference sequence). The CDR3 contains 13 residues. J was trimmed by 7 bases and V by 4 bases; bases with no gene match: 1. The CDR3 bases are TGTGCCAGCAGCACTAGCGGGAGAAATGAGCAGTTCTTC. Its protein is CASSTSGRNEQFF.

The V gene is TRBV11-3, the J gene TRBJ2-3; no clear D gene. The CDR3 extends over 11 amino acids. CDR1 is SGHNT and CDR2 is YENEEA in the germline V gene. Trimming took 5 bases from V and 4 from J, leaving 4 bases between them. The CDR3 loop is CASSLADTQYF. The DNA of the CDR3 is TGTGCCAGCAGCCTAGCAGATACGCAGTATTTT.

The chain joins TRBV5-1 to TRBJ2-2; 11 bases align to TRBD2. This CDR3 is 15 amino acids long. J lost 4 bases, V lost 2 bases, and 1 base had no gene match. CDR1 and CDR2 from the germline V gene are SGHRS and YFSETQ. For the CDR3, the DNA is TGCGCCAGCAGCTTTACTAGCGGGAGCACCGGGGAGCTGTTTTTT. Translating it yields CASSFTSGSTGELFF.

The rearrangement uses TRBV6-4 and TRBJ2-7; TRBD2 matches 7 bases. This CDR3 contains 13 residues. Germline-derived CDR1 and CDR2 are MRHNA and SNTAGT. In DNA, the CDR3 is TGTGCTAACCGGGACTACCATCCCTACGAGCAGTACTTC. This sequence encodes CANRDYHPYEQYF.

The rearrangement uses TRBV5-5 and TRBJ1-3; D gene ambiguous. CDR3 length: 14 residues. The V gene lost 0 bases and the J gene lost 3 bases, with 7 bases spanning the gap. Germline V gives CDR1 SGHKS, CDR2 YYEKEE (reference sequence). The CDR3 region has the DNA TGTGCCAGCAGCTTGGTAGGGTTTGGAAACACCATATATTTT. Protein product: CASSLVGFGNTIYF.

This chain links TRBV7-8 with TRBJ2-2, with D possibly called TRBD1 or TRBD2 (5 bases each). CDR1 is SGHVS, CDR2 FQNEAQ, per germline. Trimming left V 5 bases short and J 0 bases short, with 19 bases between. This CDR3 is built from 18 residues. Written as DNA, the CDR3 is TGTGCCAGCAGCCTACGATACGGGACGGAATCGAACACCGGGGAGCTGTTTTTT. Translation gives CASSLRYGTESNTGELFF.